The subject of this entry is one TCR beta chain. As originally analysed: Reference gene primer amplification gave nucleated cell count estimates. Clones were read by immunoSEQ multiplex PCR, and TCRdb kept only the in-frame ones, dropping some. The V and J calls and clone size come from that table; D and trimming were worked out from the DNA. Among roughly 160,000 clones listed, 70% to 90% were seen once. This sample is part of a study of blood T cell repertoires in COVID-19. Across the whole study: The study drew acute and convalescent COVID-19 samples from the United States, Italy and Spain. Nucleic acid was either cDNA or gDNA, and it came from T cells, B-cell-depleted T cells, or PBMCs.

The CDR3 contains 16 residues. CDR1 and CDR2 from the germline V gene are KGHSH and LQKENI. The V end was cut by 2 bases, the J end by 2 bases, with 14 bases between. The V call is TRBV18, the J call TRBJ2-3, with a weak D call TRBD2 (6 bases). Material: peripheral blood. This TCR came from a man in his forties or fifties with active or convalescent COVID-19. The CDR3: CASSPIAEGTTDTQYF. CDR3 DNA sequence: TGTGCCAGCTCACCAATAGCGGAGGGGACCACAGATACGCAGTATTTT.